The rows below give T cell receptor beta chains drawn from one sample of a study of chemoradiotherapy in HPV16-positive cancers. This table comes from immunoSEQ multiplex PCR, and its TCRdb copy is limited to in-frame clones, with some not included. The repertoire holds approximately 9,600 clones, with more than 70% as singletons. The specimen comprised tumor tissue, sampled from a patient who underwent chemoradiotherapy. The receptors here all came from a human donor with HPV-associated anogenital cancer. The CDR3 runs from the conserved cysteine through the conserved F or W. D genes are given only for firm matches. Clone size is stated in some rows and not others, as once, few, many or a class when expanded.

DNA: TGTGCCAGTAGTACCACAGGGAGCAATCAGCCCCAGCATTTT
CDR3: CASSTTGSNQPQHF
D: NA
length: 14
size: NA
J: TRBJ1-5
V: TRBV19

DNA: TGTGCCAGCAGCGTACAGGGGTTATACGGATACACCTTC
CDR3: CASSVQGLYGYTF
D: NA
length: 13
size: NA
J: TRBJ1-2
V: TRBV21-1

DNA: TGCGCCAGCAGGTCAACGGGACTCAACCAAGAGACCCAGTACTTC
CDR3: CASRSTGLNQETQYF
D: NA
length: 15
size: NA
J: TRBJ2-5
V: TRBV5-1

DNA: TGTGCCAGCAGTTTATCGAGTAGTACTGGAAACACCATATATTTT
CDR3: CASSLSSSTGNTIYF
D: NA
length: 15
size: few
J: TRBJ1-3
V: TRBV28

DNA: TGTGCCAGCAGCGTAGGAGACACCTCGAGAGAGACCCAGTACTTC
CDR3: CASSVGDTSRETQYF
D: NA
length: 15
size: NA
J: TRBJ2-5
V: TRBV9

DNA: TGTGCCAGCAGCCACACTCGCCCTGGGACAGGGAATTACGAGCAGTACTTC
CDR3: CASSHTRPGTGNYEQYF
D: TRBD1
length: 17
size: NA
J: TRBJ2-7
V: TRBV14

DNA: TGCAGCGTTGTACTAGCCTGGAGCACAGATACGCAGTATTTT
CDR3: CSVVLAWSTDTQYF
D: NA
length: 14
size: NA
J: TRBJ2-3
V: TRBV29-1

DNA: TGTGCCAGTAGTCCAGGGGTGGATAGCGGCTACGAGCAGTACTTC
CDR3: CASSPGVDSGYEQYF
D: NA
length: 15
size: NA
J: TRBJ2-7
V: TRBV19

DNA: TGCGCCAGCAGCCACACTCAGACAAACTATGGCTACACCTTC
CDR3: CASSHTQTNYGYTF
D: NA
length: 14
size: NA
J: TRBJ1-2
V: TRBV4-1

DNA: TGTGCCAGCAGTTCCCCCGGAGGCGACTATGGCTACACCTTC
CDR3: CASSSPGGDYGYTF
D: NA
length: 14
size: NA
J: TRBJ1-2
V: TRBV28

DNA: TGTGCCAGCAGTTTATGGGCCAGCTCCTACGAGCAGTACTTC
CDR3: CASSLWASSYEQYF
D: NA
length: 14
size: NA
J: TRBJ2-7
V: TRBV27

DNA: TGTGCCAGCAGCCAATACAGGGGCTTGAACACTGAAGCTTTCTTT
CDR3: CASSQYRGLNTEAFF
D: TRBD1
length: 15
size: NA
J: TRBJ1-1
V: TRBV4-2

DNA: TGTGCCAGCAGCAATTCGGGGTTCTCCCTTGCTTTCTTT
CDR3: CASSNSGFSLAFF
D: NA
length: 13
size: NA
J: TRBJ1-1
V: TRBV9

DNA: TGTGCCAGCAGTTTAAAGGGTTTGGGGGAGACCCAGTACTTC
CDR3: CASSLKGLGETQYF
D: NA
length: 14
size: NA
J: TRBJ2-5
V: TRBV27

DNA: TGCGCCAGCAGCTTGGTGTCAGACCCGATTAGCTACGAGCAGTACTTC
CDR3: CASSLVSDPISYEQYF
D: NA
length: 16
size: NA
J: TRBJ2-7
V: TRBV5-1

DNA: TGTGCCAGCAGCCACGGTTTCACCCGGGGAGATGAGCAGTTCTTC
CDR3: CASSHGFTRGDEQFF
D: NA
length: 15
size: NA
J: TRBJ2-1
V: TRBV13

DNA: TGCAGCGTTGAATCTCGGGCCGTCTGGGATGAGCAGTTCTTC
CDR3: CSVESRAVWDEQFF
D: NA
length: 14
size: NA
J: TRBJ2-1
V: TRBV29-1

DNA: TGTGCCAGCAGCTCGGTTGCCCTCCCCCTCTACGAGCAGTACTTC
CDR3: CASSSVALPLYEQYF
D: NA
length: 15
size: NA
J: TRBJ2-7
V: TRBV11-2